This TCR beta chain was identified in a study of blood T cells in healthy people across ages. Germline values: CDR1 DFQATT, CDR2 SNEGSKA (reference sequence). Deletions cut 0 bases from V and 6 bases from J, with 17 bases between. The CDR3 consists of 15 residues. Isolation per sample recovered at least 7 million PBMCs. Through a sample-barcoded 5' primer and a J-beta primer mix, a second PCR was run for roughly 6 to 12 cycles. TCRdb recomputed calls from the 5' RACE reads with MiXCR, one row per CDR3 protein. The table has fewer than 2 million distinct CDR3 sequences, 30% to 40% seen once. The clonotype originates from a human donor in good health. Source material: blood. The rearrangement joins TRBV20-1 to TRBJ1-1, with D maybe TRBD1 (5 bases). This chain's CDR3 is CSARDLSRALPEAFF. CDR3 in DNA: TGCAGTGCTAGAGATTTAAGCAGGGCCCTACCTGAAGCTTTCTTT.